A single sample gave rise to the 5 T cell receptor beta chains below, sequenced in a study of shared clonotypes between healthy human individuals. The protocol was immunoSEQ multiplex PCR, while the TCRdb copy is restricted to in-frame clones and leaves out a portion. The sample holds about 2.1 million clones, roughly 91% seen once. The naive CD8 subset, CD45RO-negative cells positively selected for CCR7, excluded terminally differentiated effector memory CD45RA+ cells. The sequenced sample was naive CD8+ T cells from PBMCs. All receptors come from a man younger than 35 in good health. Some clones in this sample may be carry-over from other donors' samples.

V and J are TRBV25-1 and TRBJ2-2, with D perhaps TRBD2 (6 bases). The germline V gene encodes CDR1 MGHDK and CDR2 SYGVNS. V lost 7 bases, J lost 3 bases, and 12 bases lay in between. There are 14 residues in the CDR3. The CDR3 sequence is CASTQREDTGELFF. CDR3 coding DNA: TGTGCCAGCACCCAAAGGGAGGACACCGGGGAGCTGTTTTTT.

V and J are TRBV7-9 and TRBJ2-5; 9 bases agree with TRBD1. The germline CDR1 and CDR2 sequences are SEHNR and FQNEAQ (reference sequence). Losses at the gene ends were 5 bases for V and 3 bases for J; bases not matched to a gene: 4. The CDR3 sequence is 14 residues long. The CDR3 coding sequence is TGTGCCAGCAGCGCGCGGGACAGGGAAGAGACCCAGTACTTC. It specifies CASSARDREETQYF.

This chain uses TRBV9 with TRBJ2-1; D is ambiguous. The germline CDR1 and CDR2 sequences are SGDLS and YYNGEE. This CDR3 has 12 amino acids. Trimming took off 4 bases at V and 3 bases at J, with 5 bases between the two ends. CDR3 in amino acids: CASSTYYNEQFF. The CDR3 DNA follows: TGTGCCAGCAGCACCTACTACAATGAGCAGTTCTTC.

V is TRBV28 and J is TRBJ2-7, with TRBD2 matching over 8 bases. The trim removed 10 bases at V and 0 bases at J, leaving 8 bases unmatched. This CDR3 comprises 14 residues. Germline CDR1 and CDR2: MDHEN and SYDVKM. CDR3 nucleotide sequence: TGTGCCACCGGGGGGGGGAGGAACTCCTACGAGCAGTACTTC. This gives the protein CATGGGRNSYEQYF.

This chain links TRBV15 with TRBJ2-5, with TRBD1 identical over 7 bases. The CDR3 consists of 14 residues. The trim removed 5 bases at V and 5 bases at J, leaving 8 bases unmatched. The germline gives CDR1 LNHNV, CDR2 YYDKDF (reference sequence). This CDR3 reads CATSGGQSEETQYF. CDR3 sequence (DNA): TGTGCCACCAGCGGGGGACAGTCGGAGGAGACCCAGTACTTC.